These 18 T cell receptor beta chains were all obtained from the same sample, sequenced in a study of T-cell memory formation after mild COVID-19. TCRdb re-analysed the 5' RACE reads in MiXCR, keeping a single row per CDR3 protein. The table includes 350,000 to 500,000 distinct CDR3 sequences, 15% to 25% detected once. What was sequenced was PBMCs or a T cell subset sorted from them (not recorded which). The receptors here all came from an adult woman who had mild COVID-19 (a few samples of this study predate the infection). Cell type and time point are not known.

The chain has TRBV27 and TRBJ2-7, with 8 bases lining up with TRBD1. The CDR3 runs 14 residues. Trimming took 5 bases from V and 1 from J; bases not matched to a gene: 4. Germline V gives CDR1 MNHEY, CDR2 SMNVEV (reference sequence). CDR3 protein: CASSRRQGSYEQYF. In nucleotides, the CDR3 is TGTGCCAGCAGTCGCAGACAGGGGTCCTACGAGCAGTACTTC.

The CDR3 reads CASNPGLAGWGYEQYF. Written as DNA, the CDR3 is TGTGCCAGTAATCCGGGACTAGCGGGATGGGGCTACGAGCAGTACTTC. The chain couples TRBV7-2 to TRBJ2-7; TRBD2 matches 13 bases. V lost 9 bases, J lost 3 bases, and 11 bases stayed unmatched. The CDR3 spans 16 residues. Germline V gene sequence: CDR1 SGHTA, CDR2 FQGNSA.

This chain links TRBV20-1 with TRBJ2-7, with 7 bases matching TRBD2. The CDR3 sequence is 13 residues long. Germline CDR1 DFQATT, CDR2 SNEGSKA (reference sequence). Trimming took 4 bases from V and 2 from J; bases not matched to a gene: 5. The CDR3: CSATRSGTYEQYF. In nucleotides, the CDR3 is TGCAGTGCTACCCGGAGCGGGACCTACGAGCAGTACTTC.

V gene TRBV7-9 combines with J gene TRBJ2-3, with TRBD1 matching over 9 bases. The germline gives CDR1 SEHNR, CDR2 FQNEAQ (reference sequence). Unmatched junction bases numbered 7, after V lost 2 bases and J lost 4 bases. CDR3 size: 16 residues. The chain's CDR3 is CASSLPGQGWADTQYF. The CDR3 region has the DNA TGTGCCAGCAGCTTACCGGGACAGGGCTGGGCAGATACGCAGTATTTT.

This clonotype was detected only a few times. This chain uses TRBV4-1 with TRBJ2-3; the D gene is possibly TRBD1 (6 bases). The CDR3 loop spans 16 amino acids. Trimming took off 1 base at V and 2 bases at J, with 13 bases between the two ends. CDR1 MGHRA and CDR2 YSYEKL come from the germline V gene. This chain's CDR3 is CASSQVSPGVTDTQYF. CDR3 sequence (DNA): TGCGCCAGCAGCCAAGTCTCGCCAGGGGTCACAGATACGCAGTATTTT.

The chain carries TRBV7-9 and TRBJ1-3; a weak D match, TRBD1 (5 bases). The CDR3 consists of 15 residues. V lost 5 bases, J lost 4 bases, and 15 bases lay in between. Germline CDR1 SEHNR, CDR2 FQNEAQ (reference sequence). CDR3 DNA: TGTGCCAGCAGCAACGCTCTTGAGGGGGGAAACACCATATATTTT. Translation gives CASSNALEGGNTIYF.

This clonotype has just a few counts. In DNA form, the CDR3 reads TGCAGTGCTAGACCTCCTGACAGGGACTACCAAGAGACCCAGTACTTC. The encoded protein is CSARPPDRDYQETQYF. This chain connects TRBV20-1 to TRBJ2-5, with D possibly TRBD1 on 7 matching bases. The CDR3 consists of 16 residues. Per the germline V gene, CDR1 is DFQATT and CDR2 is SNEGSKA (reference sequence). Trimming took 2 bases from V and 0 from J, leaving 16 bases between them.

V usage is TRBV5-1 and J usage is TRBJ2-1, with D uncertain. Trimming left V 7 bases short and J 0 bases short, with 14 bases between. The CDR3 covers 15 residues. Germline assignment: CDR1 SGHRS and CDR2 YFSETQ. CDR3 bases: TGCGCCAGCCGACCAGTTATGGGCTCCTACAATGAGCAGTTCTTC. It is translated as CASRPVMGSYNEQFF.

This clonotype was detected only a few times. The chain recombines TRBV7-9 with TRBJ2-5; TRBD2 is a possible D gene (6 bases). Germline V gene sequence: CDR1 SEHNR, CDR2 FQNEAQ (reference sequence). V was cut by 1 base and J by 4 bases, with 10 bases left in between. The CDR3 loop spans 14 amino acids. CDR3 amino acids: CASSLGGGSETQYF. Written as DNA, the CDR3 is TGTGCCAGCAGCTTAGGGGGAGGTTCAGAGACCCAGTACTTC.

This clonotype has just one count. This CDR3 is CASSYQSPGRAVKYF. The CDR3 bases are TGTGCCAGCAGCTACCAATCCCCCGGCAGGGCTGTGAAGTACTTC. The chain combines TRBV3-1 with TRBJ2-7, with a possible D match to TRBD1 (5 bases). The CDR3 has 15 amino acids. The germline CDR1 and CDR2 sequences are LGHDT and YNNKEL (reference sequence). Trimming shortened V by 5 bases and J by 11 bases, and 25 bases separated the two germline ends.

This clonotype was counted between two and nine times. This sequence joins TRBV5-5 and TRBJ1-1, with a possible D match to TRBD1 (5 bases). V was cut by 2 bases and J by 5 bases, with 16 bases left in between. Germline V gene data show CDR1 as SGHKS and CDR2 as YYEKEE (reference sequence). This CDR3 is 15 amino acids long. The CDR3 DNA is TGTGCCAGCAGCTTTAGGTTCGGGGGAAGGACTGAAGCTTTCTTT. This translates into CASSFRFGGRTEAFF.

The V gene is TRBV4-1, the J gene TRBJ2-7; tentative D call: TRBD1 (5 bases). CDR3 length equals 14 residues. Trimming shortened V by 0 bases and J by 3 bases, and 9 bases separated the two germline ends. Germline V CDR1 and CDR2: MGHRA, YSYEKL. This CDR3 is CASSQDQGGYEQYF. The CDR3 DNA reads TGCGCCAGCAGCCAAGATCAGGGTGGCTACGAGCAGTACTTC.

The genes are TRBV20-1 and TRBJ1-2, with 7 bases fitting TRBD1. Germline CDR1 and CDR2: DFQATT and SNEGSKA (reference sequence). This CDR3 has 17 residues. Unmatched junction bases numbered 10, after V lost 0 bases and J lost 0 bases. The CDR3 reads CSARDLGRGLANYGYTF. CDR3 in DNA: TGCAGTGCTAGAGATCTGGGCAGGGGGTTAGCTAACTATGGCTACACCTTC.

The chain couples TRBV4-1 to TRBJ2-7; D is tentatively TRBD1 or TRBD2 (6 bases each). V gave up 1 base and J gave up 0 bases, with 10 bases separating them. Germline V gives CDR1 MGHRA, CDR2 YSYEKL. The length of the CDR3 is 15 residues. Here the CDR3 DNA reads TGCGCCAGCAGCCAAGCTAGGGGGGACTCCTACGAGCAGTACTTC. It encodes CASSQARGDSYEQYF.

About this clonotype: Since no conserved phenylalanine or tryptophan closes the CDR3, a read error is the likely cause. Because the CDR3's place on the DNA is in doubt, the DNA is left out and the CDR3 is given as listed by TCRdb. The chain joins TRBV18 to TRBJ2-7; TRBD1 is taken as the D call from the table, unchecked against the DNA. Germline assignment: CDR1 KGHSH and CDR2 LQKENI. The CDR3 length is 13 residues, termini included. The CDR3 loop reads CASSPSSTGAVHL.

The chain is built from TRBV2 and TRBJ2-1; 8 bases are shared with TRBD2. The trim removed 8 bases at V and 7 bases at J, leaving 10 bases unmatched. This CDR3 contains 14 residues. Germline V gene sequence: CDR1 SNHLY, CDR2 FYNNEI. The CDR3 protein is CASGGAGDRNEQFF. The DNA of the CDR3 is TGTGCCAGCGGGGGAGCGGGAGATCGTAATGAGCAGTTCTTC.

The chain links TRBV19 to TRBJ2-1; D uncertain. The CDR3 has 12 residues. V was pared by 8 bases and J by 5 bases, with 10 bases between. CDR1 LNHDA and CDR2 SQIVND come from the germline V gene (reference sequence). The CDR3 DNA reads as TGTGCCAGTCAGGCGGATAACAATGAGCAGTTCTTC. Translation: CASQADNNEQFF.

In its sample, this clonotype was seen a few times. In nucleotides, the CDR3 is TGCGCCAGCAGCGGGGGTATTAATCAGCCCCAGCATTTT. This translates into CASSGGINQPQHF. The genes are TRBV5-1 and TRBJ1-5; D possibly corresponds to TRBD1 (5 bases). Germline assignment: CDR1 SGHRS and CDR2 YFSETQ. V was pared by 4 bases and J by 4 bases, with 9 bases between. The CDR3 is 13 amino acids.